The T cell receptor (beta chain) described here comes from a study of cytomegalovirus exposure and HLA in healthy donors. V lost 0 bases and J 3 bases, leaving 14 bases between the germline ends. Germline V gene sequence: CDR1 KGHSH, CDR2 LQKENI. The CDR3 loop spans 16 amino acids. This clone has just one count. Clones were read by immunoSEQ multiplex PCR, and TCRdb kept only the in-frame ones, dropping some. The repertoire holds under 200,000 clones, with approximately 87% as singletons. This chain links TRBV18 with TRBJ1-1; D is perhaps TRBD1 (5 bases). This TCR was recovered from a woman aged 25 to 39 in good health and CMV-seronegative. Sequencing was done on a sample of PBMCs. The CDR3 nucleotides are TGTGCCAGCTCACCACCGGGGGGTCAGGGTGACACTGAAGCTTTCTTT. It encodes CASSPPGGQGDTEAFF.